This T cell receptor (beta chain) was captured by sequencing in a study of early T cells in non-severe SARS-CoV-2 infection. The V end lost 2 bases, the J end lost 7 bases, and 12 bases lay between the germline ends. CDR1 and CDR2 from the germline V gene are WNHNN and SYGVQD (reference sequence). The CDR3 extends over 13 amino acids. Attached unique molecular identifiers marked individual cDNA molecules. One entry per CDR3 protein, called by TCRdb with MiXCR from the 5' RACE reads. The sample contains tens of thousands of distinct CDR3 sequences, around 8.6% of which appear only once. The sequencing here drew on whole blood, taken at baseline. This clonotype was sampled from an adult who was a healthcare worker with PCR-confirmed SARS-CoV-2 infection or an uninfected control (not recorded which). This chain uses TRBV10-1 with TRBJ2-7, with D possibly matching TRBD1 (6 bases). CDR3 nucleotides: TGCGCCAGCAGTGAGGGGGGCCCGGAGGAGCAGTACTTC. Residues: CASSEGGPEEQYF.